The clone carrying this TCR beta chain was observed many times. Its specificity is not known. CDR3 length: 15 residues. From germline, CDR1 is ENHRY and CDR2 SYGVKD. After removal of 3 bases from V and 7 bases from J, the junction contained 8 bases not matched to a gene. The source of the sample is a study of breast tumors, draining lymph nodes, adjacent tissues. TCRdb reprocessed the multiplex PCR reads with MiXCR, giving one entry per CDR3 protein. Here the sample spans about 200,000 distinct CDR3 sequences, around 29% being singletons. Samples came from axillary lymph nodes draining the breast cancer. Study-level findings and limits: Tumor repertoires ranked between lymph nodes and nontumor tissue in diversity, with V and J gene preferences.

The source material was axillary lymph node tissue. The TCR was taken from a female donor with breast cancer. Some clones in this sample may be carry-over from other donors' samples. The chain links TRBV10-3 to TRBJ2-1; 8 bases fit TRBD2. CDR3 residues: CAISEGTSPWNEQFF. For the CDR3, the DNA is TGTGCCATCAGTGAAGGGACTAGTCCTTGGAATGAGCAGTTCTTC.